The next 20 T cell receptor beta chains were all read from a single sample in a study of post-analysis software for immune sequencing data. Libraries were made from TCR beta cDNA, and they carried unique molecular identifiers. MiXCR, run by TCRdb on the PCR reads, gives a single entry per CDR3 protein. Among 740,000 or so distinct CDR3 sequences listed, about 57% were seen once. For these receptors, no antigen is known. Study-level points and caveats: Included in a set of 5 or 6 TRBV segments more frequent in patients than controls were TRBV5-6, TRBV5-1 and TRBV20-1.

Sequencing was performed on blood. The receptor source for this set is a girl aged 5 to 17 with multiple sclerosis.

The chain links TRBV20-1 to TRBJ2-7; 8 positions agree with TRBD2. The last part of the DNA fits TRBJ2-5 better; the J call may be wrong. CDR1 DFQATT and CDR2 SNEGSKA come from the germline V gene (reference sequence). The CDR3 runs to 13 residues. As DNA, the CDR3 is TGCAGTGCTAGTCGGGGGGGAGTAGAGACCCAGTACTTC. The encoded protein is CSASRGGVETQYF.

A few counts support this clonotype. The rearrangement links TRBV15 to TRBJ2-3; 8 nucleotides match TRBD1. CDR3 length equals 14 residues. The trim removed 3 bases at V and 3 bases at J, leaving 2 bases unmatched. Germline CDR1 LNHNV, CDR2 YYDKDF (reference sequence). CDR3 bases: TGTGCCACCAGCAGGGGACAGGAGACAGATACGCAGTATTTT. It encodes CATSRGQETDTQYF.

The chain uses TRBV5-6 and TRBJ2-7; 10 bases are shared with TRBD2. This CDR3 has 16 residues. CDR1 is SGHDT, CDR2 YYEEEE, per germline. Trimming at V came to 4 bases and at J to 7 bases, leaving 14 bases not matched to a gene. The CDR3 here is CASSHLLAGAHNEQYF. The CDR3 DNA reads TGTGCCAGCAGCCACCTCCTAGCGGGAGCCCACAATGAGCAGTACTTC. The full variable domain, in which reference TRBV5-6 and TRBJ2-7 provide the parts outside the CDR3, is DAGVTQSPTHLIKTRGQQVTLRCSPKSGHDTVSWYQQALGQGPQFIFQYYEEEERQRGNFPDRFSGHQFPNYSSELNVNALLLGDSALYLCASSHLLAGAHNEQYFGPGTRLTVT.

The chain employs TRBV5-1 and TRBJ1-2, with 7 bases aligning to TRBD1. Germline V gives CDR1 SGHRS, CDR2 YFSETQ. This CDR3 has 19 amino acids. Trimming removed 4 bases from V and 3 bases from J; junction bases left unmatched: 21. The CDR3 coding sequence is TGCGCCAGCAGCCTCACCGCGGGACAGCCACGCCAGTTTGACTATGGCTACACCTTC. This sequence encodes CASSLTAGQPRQFDYGYTF.

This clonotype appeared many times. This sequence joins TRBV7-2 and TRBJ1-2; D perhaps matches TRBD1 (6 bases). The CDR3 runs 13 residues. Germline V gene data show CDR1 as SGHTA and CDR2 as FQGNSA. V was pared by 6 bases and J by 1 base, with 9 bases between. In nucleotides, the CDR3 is TGTGCCAGCAGTCCGGACAGTAACTATGGCTACACCTTC. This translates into CASSPDSNYGYTF.

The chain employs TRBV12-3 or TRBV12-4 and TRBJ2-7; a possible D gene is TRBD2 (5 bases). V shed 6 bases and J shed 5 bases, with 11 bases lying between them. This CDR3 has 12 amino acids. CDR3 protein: CASSILGHEQYF. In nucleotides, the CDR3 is TGTGCCAGCAGCATACTAGGCCACGAGCAGTACTTC.

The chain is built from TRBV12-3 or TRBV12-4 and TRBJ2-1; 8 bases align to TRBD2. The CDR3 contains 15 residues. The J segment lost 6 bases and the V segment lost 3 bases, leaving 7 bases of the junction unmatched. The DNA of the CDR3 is TGTGCCAGCAGTTTCGTTACGGGAGGGTTCAATGAGCAGTTCTTC. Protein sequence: CASSFVTGGFNEQFF.

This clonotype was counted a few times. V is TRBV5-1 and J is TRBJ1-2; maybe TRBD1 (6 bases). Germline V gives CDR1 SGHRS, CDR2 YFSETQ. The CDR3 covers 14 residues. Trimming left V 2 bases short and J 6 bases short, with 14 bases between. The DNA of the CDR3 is TGCGCCAGCAGCTTACGGGGGGCGATTGATGGCTACACCTTC. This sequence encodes CASSLRGAIDGYTF. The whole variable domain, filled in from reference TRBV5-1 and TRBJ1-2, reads KAGVTQTPRYLIKTRGQQVTLSCSPISGHRSVSWYQQTPGQGLQFLFEYFSETQRNKGNFPGRFSGRQFSNSRSEMNVSTLELGDSALYLCASSLRGAIDGYTFGSGTRLTVV.

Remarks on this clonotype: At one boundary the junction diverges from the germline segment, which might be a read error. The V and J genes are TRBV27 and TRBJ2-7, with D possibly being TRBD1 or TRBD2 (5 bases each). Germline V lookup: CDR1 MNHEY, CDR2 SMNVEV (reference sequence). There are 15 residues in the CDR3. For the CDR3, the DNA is TGTGCCAGCAGCTTATCAGGGACCCACCTATACGAGCAGTACTTC. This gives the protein CASSLSGTHLYEQYF.

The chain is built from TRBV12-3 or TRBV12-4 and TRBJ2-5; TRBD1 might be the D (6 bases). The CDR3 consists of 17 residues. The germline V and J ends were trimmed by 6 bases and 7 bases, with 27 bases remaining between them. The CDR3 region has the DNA TGTGCCAGCAGACTAATCCGTCAGGGGCCCGGTGGAGGGACCCAGTACTTC. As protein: CASRLIRQGPGGGTQYF.

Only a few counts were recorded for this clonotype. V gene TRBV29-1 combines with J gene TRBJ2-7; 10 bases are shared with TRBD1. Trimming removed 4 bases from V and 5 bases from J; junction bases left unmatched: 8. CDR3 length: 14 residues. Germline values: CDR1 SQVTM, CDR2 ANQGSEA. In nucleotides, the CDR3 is TGCAGCGTTGTAAGGACAGGGGGAATCGACGAGCAGTACTTC. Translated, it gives CSVVRTGGIDEQYF.

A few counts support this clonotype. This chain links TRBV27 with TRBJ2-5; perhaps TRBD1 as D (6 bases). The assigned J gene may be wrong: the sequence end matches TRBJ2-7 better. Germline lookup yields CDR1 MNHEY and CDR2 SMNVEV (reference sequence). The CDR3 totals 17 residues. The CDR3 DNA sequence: TGTGCCAGCACATCCGGGACACGAAAAGGGGATTCCTACGAGCAGTACTTC. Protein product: CASTSGTRKGDSYEQYF.

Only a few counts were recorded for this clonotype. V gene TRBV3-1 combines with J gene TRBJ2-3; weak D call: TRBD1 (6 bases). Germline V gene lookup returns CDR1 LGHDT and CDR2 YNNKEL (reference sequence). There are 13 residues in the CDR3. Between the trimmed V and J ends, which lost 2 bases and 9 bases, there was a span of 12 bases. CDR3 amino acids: CASSQPRGITQYF. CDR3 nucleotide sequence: TGTGCCAGCAGCCAACCCAGGGGCATAACGCAGTATTTT.

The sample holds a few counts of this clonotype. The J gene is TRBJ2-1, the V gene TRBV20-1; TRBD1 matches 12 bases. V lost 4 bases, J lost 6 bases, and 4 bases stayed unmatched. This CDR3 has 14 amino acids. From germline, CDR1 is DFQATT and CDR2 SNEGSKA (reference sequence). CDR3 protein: CSAIGGQGANEQFF. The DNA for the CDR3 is TGCAGTGCTATAGGGGGACAGGGGGCCAATGAGCAGTTCTTC.

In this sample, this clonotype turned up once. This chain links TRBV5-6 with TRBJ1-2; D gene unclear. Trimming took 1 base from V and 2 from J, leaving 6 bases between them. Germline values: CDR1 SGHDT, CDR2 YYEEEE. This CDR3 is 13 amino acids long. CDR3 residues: CASSLSTNYGYTF. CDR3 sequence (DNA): TGTGCCAGCAGCTTGAGCACAAACTATGGCTACACCTTC.

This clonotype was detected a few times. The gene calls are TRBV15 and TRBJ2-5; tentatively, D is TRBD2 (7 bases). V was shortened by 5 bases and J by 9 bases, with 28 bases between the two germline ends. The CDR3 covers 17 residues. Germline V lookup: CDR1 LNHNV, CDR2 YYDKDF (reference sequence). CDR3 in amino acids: CATSGQTDSGPLDPQYF. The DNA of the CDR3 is TGTGCCACCAGCGGACAGACCGATAGCGGGCCTTTGGATCCCCAGTACTTC. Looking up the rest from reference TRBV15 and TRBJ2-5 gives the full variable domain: DAMVIQNPRYQVTQFGKPVTLSCSQTLNHNVMYWYQQKSSQAPKLLFHYYDKDFNNEADTPDNFQSRRPNTSFCFLDIRSPGLGDTAMYLCATSGQTDSGPLDPQYFGPGTRLLVL.

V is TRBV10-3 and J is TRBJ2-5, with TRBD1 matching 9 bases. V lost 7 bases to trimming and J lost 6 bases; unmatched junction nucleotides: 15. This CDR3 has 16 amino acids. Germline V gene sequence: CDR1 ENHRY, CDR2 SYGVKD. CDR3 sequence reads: CAITDSRDRVLKTQYF. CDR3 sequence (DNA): TGTGCCATCACCGACTCCCGGGACAGGGTGTTGAAGACCCAGTACTTC.

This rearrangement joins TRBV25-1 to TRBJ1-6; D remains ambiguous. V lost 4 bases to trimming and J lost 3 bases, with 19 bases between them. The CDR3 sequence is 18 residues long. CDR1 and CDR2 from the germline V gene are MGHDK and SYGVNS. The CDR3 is CASSGSSTGPNYNSPLHF. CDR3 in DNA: TGTGCCAGCAGTGGTTCCTCTACCGGGCCAAACTATAATTCACCCCTCCACTTT.

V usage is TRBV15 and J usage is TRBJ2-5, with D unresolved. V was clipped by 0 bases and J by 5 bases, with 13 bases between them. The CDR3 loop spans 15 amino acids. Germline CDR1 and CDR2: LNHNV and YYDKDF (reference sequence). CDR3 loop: CATSRDSTLRETQYF. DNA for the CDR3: TGTGCCACCAGCAGAGATTCGACCTTGCGGGAGACCCAGTACTTC.

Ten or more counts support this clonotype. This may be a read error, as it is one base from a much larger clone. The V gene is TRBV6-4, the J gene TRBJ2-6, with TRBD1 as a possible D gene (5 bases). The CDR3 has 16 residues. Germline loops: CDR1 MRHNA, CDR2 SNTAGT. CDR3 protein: CASSDSDNSGANVRTF. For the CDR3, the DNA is TGTGCCAGCAGTGACTCGGACAACTCTGGGGCCAACGTCCGGACTTTC.